A single sample gave rise to the 12 T cell receptor beta chains below, sequenced in a study of cytomegalovirus exposure and HLA in healthy donors. It was with 60 Vbeta and 13 Jbeta primers that the PCR ran. TCRdb's copy holds only in-frame clones and misses some; the assay was immunoSEQ multiplex PCR. The profile covers 250,000 to 350,000 clones, with just over 85% appearing a single time and about 4% taken by the ten largest. Sequencing input: PBMCs. These receptors originate from a man aged 40-49 years in good health and CMV-seropositive.

V usage is TRBV7-8 and J usage is TRBJ1-4; 9 bases are a match to TRBD1. CDR3 length: 19 residues. Germline V gives CDR1 SGHVS, CDR2 FQNEAQ. Trimming at V came to 5 bases and at J to 0 bases, leaving 13 bases not matched to a gene. This CDR3 is CASSRKPPGQGSTNEKLFF. The CDR3, as DNA: TGTGCCAGCAGCCGAAAGCCGCCGGGACAGGGATCAACTAATGAAAAACTGTTTTTT.

The chain employs TRBV9 and TRBJ2-3, with 10 bases identical to TRBD2. The length of the CDR3 is 16 residues. CDR1 is SGDLS and CDR2 is YYNGEE in the germline V gene. J lost 6 bases, V lost 0 bases, and 7 bases had no gene match. The CDR3 DNA follows: TGTGCCAGCAGCGTAGACCTAGCGGGAGTGCCCGATACGCAGTATTTT. This codes for CASSVDLAGVPDTQYF.

The chain combines TRBV7-2 with TRBJ2-7; 8 bases are a match to TRBD2. The V gene's germline CDR1 is SGHTA and CDR2 FQGNSA. Trimming took 7 bases from V and 4 from J; bases not matched to a gene: 12. The CDR3 has 15 residues. CDR3 sequence reads: CASTLGGGLGYEQYF. CDR3 bases: TGTGCCAGCACCCTTGGCGGGGGGCTCGGTTACGAGCAGTACTTC.

The chain employs TRBV28 and TRBJ2-7; 14 bases line up with TRBD2. From germline, CDR1 is MDHEN and CDR2 SYDVKM. This CDR3 comprises 15 residues. Trimming cost V 8 bases and J 6 bases; bases outside gene matches: 9. This CDR3 reads CASHSAGLAGAEQYF. DNA of the CDR3: TGTGCCAGCCACTCTGCGGGACTAGCGGGAGCCGAGCAGTACTTC.

J is TRBJ2-7 and V is TRBV5-5, with 9 bases identical to TRBD2. CDR1 is SGHKS and CDR2 is YYEKEE in the germline V gene (reference sequence). The V segment lost 2 bases and the J segment 1 base; nucleotides outside the gene matches: 4. This CDR3 contains 15 residues. DNA for the CDR3: TGTGCCAGCAGCTTAGGGCGGGAGGGATCCTACGAGCAGTACTTC. Translated, it gives CASSLGREGSYEQYF.

This clone was observed a handful of times. The rearrangement links TRBV5-4 to TRBJ2-7; TRBD1 aligns across 9 bases. J was trimmed by 5 bases and V by 5 bases; bases with no gene match: 11. The CDR3 has 15 amino acids. Germline V CDR1 and CDR2: SGHNT, YYREEE (reference sequence). CDR3 DNA: TGTGCCAGCAGTGAGGGGCGGACAGGGGTTAACGAGCAGTACTTC. Translating gives CASSEGRTGVNEQYF.

The chain combines TRBV9 with TRBJ1-4, with no clear D. This CDR3 comprises 13 residues. CDR1 is SGDLS and CDR2 is YYNGEE in the germline V gene. V lost 0 bases and J lost 5, with 5 bases in between. The CDR3 sequence is CASSVEQNEKLFF. The DNA of the CDR3 is TGTGCCAGCAGCGTAGAACAGAATGAAAAACTGTTTTTT.

This rearrangement joins TRBV6-5 to TRBJ2-5, with TRBD1 as a possible D gene (7 bases). The germline V gene encodes CDR1 MNHEY and CDR2 SVGAGI. Trimming left V 6 bases short and J 11 bases short, with 22 bases between. The CDR3 has 14 residues. The CDR3 loop reads CASRAGQRKREQYF. DNA of the CDR3: TGTGCCAGCAGGGCGGGACAGCGAAAGAGAGAGCAGTACTTC.

The V gene is TRBV6-4, the J gene TRBJ1-5; TRBD1 matches 8 bases. The CDR3 is 14 amino acids. Trimming at V came to 3 bases and at J to 4 bases, leaving 2 bases not matched to a gene. The germline V gene encodes CDR1 MRHNA and CDR2 SNTAGT. DNA of the CDR3: TGTGCCAGCAGTGAAACAGGGGGAAATCAGCCCCAGCATTTT. Translating gives CASSETGGNQPQHF.

V and J are TRBV7-2 and TRBJ2-7; D uncertain. This CDR3 is built from 15 residues. V shed 6 bases and J shed 0 bases, with 15 bases lying between them. CDR1 and CDR2 from the germline V gene are SGHTA and FQGNSA. CDR3 loop: CASSTTASSSYEQYF. The CDR3 DNA reads TGTGCCAGCAGTACGACTGCCAGCAGCTCCTACGAGCAGTACTTC.

The chain combines TRBV21-1 with TRBJ2-2; no DNA check was done on the table's D call, TRBD1. TRBV21-1 has pseudogene status. The CDR3 is made up of 15 amino acids. The CDR3 DNA sequence: TGTGCCAGCAGCAGGGCGTACAGGGGAGCCGGGGAGCTGTTTTTT. The encoded protein is CASSRAYRGAGELFF.

The rearrangement links TRBV28 to TRBJ1-2; no clear D gene. The V gene lost 7 bases and the J gene lost 2 bases, with 11 bases spanning the gap. Germline loops: CDR1 MDHEN, CDR2 SYDVKM. CDR3 length equals 13 residues. CDR3 residues: CASTVHLNYGYTF. CDR3 DNA: TGTGCCAGCACCGTACACCTGAACTATGGCTACACCTTC.